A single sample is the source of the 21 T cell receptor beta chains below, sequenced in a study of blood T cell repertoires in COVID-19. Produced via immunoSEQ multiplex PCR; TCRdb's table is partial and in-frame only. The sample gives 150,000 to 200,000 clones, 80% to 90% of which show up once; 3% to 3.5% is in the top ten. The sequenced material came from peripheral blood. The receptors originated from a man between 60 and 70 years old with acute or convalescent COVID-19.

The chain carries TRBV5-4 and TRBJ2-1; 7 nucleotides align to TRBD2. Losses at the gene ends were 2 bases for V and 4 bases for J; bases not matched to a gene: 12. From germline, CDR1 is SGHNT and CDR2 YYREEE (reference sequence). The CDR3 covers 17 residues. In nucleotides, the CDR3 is TGTGCCAGCAGCTTCCCTGAGGGAGCGGGGACGTACAATGAGCAGTTCTTC. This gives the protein CASSFPEGAGTYNEQFF.

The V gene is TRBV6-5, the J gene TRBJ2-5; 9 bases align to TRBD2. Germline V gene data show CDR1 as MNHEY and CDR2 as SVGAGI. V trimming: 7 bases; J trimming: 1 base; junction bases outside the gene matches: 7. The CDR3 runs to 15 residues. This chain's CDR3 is CASTLAGVGQETQYF. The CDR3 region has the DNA TGTGCCAGCACCTTAGCGGGAGTGGGCCAAGAGACCCAGTACTTC.

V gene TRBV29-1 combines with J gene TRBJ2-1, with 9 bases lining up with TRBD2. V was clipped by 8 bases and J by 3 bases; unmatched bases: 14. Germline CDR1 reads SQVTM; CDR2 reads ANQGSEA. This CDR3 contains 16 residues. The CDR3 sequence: CSSWTSDPSNYNEQFF. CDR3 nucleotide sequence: TGCAGCTCCTGGACTAGCGACCCATCAAACTACAATGAGCAGTTCTTC.

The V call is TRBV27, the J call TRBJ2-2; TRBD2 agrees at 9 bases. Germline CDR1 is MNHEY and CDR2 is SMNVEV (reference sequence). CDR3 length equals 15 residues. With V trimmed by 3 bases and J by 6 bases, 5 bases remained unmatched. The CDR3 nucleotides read TGTGCCAGCAGTTTGACGGGACTAGCCTCCGGGGAGCTGTTTTTT. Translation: CASSLTGLASGELFF.

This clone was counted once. DNA of the CDR3: TGTGCCAGCAGCAGTAGACAGGGACATTCCTACGAGCAGTACTTC. It codes for CASSSRQGHSYEQYF. The J gene is TRBJ2-7, the V gene TRBV13; 7 nucleotides align to TRBD1. Germline V lookup: CDR1 PRHDT, CDR2 FYEKMQ (reference sequence). Trimming took 5 bases from V and 1 from J; bases not matched to a gene: 8. This CDR3 has 15 amino acids.

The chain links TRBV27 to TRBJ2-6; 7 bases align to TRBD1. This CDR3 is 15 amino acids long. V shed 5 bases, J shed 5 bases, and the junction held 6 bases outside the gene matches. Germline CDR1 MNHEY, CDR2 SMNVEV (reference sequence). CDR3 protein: CASSPRQGWANVLTF. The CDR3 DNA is TGTGCCAGCAGTCCTAGACAGGGCTGGGCCAACGTCCTGACTTTC.

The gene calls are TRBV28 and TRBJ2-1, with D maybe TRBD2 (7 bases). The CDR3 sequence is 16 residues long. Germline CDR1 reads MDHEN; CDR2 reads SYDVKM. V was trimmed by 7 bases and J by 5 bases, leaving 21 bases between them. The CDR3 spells CASTLGGAGSHNEQFF. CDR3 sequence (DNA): TGTGCCAGCACCCTTGGGGGGGCAGGGAGTCACAATGAGCAGTTCTTC.

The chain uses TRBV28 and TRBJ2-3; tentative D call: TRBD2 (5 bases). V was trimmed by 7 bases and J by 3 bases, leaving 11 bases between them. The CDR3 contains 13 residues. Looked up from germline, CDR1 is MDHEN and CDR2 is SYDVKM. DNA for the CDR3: TGTGCCAGCACCCTAGAGGGAACAGATACGCAGTATTTT. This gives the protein CASTLEGTDTQYF. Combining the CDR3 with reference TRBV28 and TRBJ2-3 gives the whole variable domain DVKVTQSSRYLVKRTGEKVFLECVQDMDHENMFWYRQDPGLGLRLIYFSYDVKMKEKGDIPEGYSVSREKKERFSLILESASTNQTSMYLCASTLEGTDTQYFGPGTRLTVL.

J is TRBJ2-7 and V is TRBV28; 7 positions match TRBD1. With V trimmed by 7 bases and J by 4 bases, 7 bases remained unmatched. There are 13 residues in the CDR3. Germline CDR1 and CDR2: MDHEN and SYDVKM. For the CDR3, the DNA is TGTGCCAGCACCCGGGACAGAAGTTACGAGCAGTACTTC. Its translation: CASTRDRSYEQYF.

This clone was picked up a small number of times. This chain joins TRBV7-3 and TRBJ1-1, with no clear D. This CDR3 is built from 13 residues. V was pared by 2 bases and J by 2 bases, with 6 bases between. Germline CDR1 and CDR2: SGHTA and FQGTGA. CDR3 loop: CASSLWANTEAFF. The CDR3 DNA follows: TGTGCCAGCAGCTTATGGGCTAACACTGAAGCTTTCTTT.

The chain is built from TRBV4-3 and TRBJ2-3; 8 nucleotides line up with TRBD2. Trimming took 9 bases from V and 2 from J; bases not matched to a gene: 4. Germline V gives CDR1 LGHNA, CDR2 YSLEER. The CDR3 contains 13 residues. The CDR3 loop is CARGAGVTDTQYF. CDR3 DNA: TGCGCCAGAGGAGCGGGAGTCACAGATACGCAGTATTTT.

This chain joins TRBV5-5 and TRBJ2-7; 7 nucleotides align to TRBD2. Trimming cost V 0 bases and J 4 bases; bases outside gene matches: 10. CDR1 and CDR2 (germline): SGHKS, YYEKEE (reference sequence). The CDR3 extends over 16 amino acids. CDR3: CASSLAPVLAAYEQYF. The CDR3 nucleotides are TGTGCCAGCAGCTTGGCCCCTGTTCTAGCGGCGTACGAGCAGTACTTC.

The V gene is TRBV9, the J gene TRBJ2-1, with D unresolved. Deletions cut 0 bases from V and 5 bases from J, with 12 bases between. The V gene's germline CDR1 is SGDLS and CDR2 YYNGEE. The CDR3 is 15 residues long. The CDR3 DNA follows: TGTGCCAGCAGCGTAGCGCCTACAGAAAACAATGAGCAGTTCTTC. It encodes CASSVAPTENNEQFF.

This CDR3 is CASSPSQGGTEAFF. The DNA of the CDR3 is TGTGCCAGCTCACCAAGCCAGGGTGGCACTGAAGCTTTCTTT. The chain recombines TRBV18 with TRBJ1-1; a weak D match, TRBD1 (5 bases). This CDR3 has 14 amino acids. Germline V gene sequence: CDR1 KGHSH, CDR2 LQKENI. Trimming left V 2 bases short and J 4 bases short, with 11 bases between.

The CDR3 here is CASSYLDRDNQPQHF. The CDR3 DNA follows: TGTGCCAGCAGCTACCTTGACAGGGATAACCAGCCCCAGCATTTT. This rearrangement joins TRBV2 to TRBJ1-5; 7 bases map to TRBD1. Per the germline V gene, CDR1 is SNHLY and CDR2 is FYNNEI. The trim removed 6 bases at V and 7 bases at J, leaving 12 bases unmatched. The CDR3 is 15 amino acids.

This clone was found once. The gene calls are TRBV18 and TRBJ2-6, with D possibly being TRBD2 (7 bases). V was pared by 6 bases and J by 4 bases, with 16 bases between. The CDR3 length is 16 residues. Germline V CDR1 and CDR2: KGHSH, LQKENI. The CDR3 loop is CASSPSGGVGANVLTF. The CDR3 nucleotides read TGTGCCAGCTCCCCGTCGGGGGGCGTCGGGGCCAACGTCCTGACTTTC. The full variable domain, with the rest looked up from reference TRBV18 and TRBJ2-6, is NAGVMQNPRHLVRRRGQEARLRCSPMKGHSHVYWYRQLPEEGLKFMVYLQKENIIDESGMPKERFSAEFPKEGPSILRIQQVVRGDSAAYFCASSPSGGVGANVLTFGAGSRLTVL.

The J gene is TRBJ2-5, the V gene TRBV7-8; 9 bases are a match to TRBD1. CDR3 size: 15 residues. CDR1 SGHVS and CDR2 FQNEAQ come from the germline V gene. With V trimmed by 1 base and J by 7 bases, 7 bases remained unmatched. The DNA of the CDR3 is TGTGCCAGCAGCTTAGAGGGACAGGGAACTGGGACCCAGTACTTC. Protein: CASSLEGQGTGTQYF.

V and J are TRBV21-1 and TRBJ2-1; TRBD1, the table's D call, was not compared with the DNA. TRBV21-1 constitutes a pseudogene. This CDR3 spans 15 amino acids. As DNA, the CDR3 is TGTGCCAGCAGCAATCAGCAGGTCCCCCACAATGAGCAGTTCTTC. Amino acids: CASSNQQVPHNEQFF.

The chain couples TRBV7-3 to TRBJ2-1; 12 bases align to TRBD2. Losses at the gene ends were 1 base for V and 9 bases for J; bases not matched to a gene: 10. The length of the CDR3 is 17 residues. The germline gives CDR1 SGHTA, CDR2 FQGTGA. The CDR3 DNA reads TGTGCCAGCAGCTTAAATTTCGGGCTAGCGGGAGGGACTGAGCAGTTCTTC. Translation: CASSLNFGLAGGTEQFF.

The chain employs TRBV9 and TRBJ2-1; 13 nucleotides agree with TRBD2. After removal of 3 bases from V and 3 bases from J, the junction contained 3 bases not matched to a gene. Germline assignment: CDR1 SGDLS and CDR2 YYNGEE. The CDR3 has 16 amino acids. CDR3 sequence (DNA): TGTGCCAGCAGCGCCGGACTAGCGGGAGACTACAATGAGCAGTTCTTC. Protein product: CASSAGLAGDYNEQFF.

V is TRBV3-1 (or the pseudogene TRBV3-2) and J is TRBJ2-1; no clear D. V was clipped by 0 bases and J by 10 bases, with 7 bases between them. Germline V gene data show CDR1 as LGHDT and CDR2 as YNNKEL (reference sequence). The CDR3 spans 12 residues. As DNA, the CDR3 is TGTGCCAGCAGCCAAGATACCCGGGAGCAGTTCTTC. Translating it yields CASSQDTREQFF.